The T cell receptor (beta chain) described here comes from a study of blood T cell repertoires in COVID-19. Study background: Donors in the United States, Italy and Spain gave samples during acute or convalescent COVID-19. T cells, B-cell-depleted T cells, or PBMCs supplied cDNA or gDNA.

Using immunoSEQ multiplex PCR, the repertoire was profiled, and TCRdb retains in-frame clones only, with some absent. The sample consists of approximately 77,000 clones, 85% to 90% of them appearing once. Germline V gives CDR1 LGHDT, CDR2 YNNKEL (reference sequence). The CDR3 length is 13 residues. V was shortened by 5 bases and J by 7 bases, with 14 bases between the two germline ends. Sequencing was carried out using peripheral blood. The TCR was taken from a man aged 45 to 65 with active COVID-19. This chain connects TRBV3-1 (or the pseudogene TRBV3-2) to TRBJ1-1; a possible D gene is TRBD1 (6 bases). The CDR3 loop is CASSSSRGSEAFF. CDR3 nucleotides: TGTGCCAGCAGCTCTTCAAGGGGGAGTGAAGCTTTCTTT.